The 18 T cell receptor beta chains listed next were all sequenced from one sample in a study of T cell responses to AZD1222 COVID-19 vaccine (dated by TCRdb to the early 2020s). The time point label on this specimen signifies: about 28 days (+/-7) after the second vaccine dose. The treatment or condition label, read with the paper, signifies: meningococcal conjugate vaccine given as trial control. Library preparation used the immunoSEQ multiplex PCR assay. TCRdb obtained this table from immuneACCESS and retained in-frame rearrangements with V and J assigned. These tables miss some clones; where compared with another copy, unresolved V genes account for less than half of the shortfall, and the remainder is unexplained. Counted in this sample were 130,000 or so clones; around 90% of them appeared once. Jointly, the top ten make up around 8% of the sample. The sample in question was peripheral blood, obtained 28 days after the second dose of the MenACWY control vaccine. The receptor set was obtained from an adult who received the MenACWY meningococcal vaccine as a control.

V and J are TRBV5-4 and TRBJ2-3; D perhaps matches TRBD2 (6 bases). V lost 0 bases and J 10 bases, leaving 9 bases between the germline ends. The CDR3 runs to 12 residues. Germline V lookup: CDR1 SGHNT, CDR2 YYREEE (reference sequence). CDR3 DNA: TGTGCCAGCAGCTTGGAAGCGGGTGCGCAGTATTTT. It yields the protein CASSLEAGAQYF. Full variable domain (outside the CDR3, taken from reference TRBV5-4 and TRBJ2-3): ETGVTQSPTHLIKTRGQQVTLRCSSQSGHNTVSWYQQALGQGPQFIFQYYREEENGRGNFPPRFSGLQFPNYSSELNVNALELDDSALYLCASSLEAGAQYFGPGTRLTVL.

The chain is built from TRBV28 and TRBJ2-2, with D possibly being TRBD1 or TRBD2 (6 bases each). The CDR3 sequence is 16 residues long. Trimming removed 0 bases from V and 4 bases from J, with 12 bases in between. Germline lookup yields CDR1 MDHEN and CDR2 SYDVKM. CDR3 protein: CASSLWPGAGTGELFF. In DNA, the CDR3 is TGTGCCAGCAGTTTATGGCCGGGGGCCGGCACCGGGGAGCTGTTTTTT.

V usage is TRBV19 and J usage is TRBJ1-1, with 7 bases that match TRBD1. The V gene end was trimmed by 5 bases and the J gene end by 3 bases; junction bases not matched to a gene: 3. The CDR3 is 13 residues long. CDR1 LNHDA and CDR2 SQIVND come from the germline V gene (reference sequence). The CDR3: CASSAQGDTEAFF. The CDR3 DNA sequence: TGTGCCAGTAGTGCCCAGGGGGACACTGAAGCTTTCTTT.

The chain recombines TRBV9 with TRBJ1-5; TRBD1 matches 7 bases. V dropped 1 base and J dropped 4; count of bases not matched to a gene: 5. CDR1 is SGDLS and CDR2 is YYNGEE in the germline V gene. CDR3 length: 15 amino acids. The CDR3 is CASSVTGASNQPQHF. CDR3 sequence (DNA): TGTGCCAGCAGCGTAACAGGGGCCTCGAATCAGCCCCAGCATTTT.

In this sample, this clone turned up once. The chain links TRBV5-5 to TRBJ1-5; D ambiguous. Trimming removed 5 bases at V and 2 bases at J, with 11 bases between. Germline V gives CDR1 SGHKS, CDR2 YYEKEE (reference sequence). This CDR3 spans 14 amino acids. The chain's CDR3 is CASSMIGGNQPQHF. The CDR3 DNA sequence: TGTGCCAGCAGTATGATCGGGGGCAATCAGCCCCAGCATTTT.

This chain connects TRBV18 to TRBJ2-1; tentatively, D is TRBD1 (6 bases). The CDR3 sequence is 14 residues long. The V gene lost 4 bases and the J gene lost 3 bases, with 10 bases spanning the gap. Per germline, CDR1 KGHSH and CDR2 LQKENI. CDR3 DNA: TGTGCCAGCTCACAACGGACAGACTACAATGAGCAGTTCTTC. This gives the protein CASSQRTDYNEQFF.

In its sample, this clone was seen a few times. V is TRBV27 and J is TRBJ2-1, with D possibly being TRBD1 (5 bases). The length of the CDR3 is 14 residues. Germline assignment: CDR1 MNHEY and CDR2 SMNVEV (reference sequence). Trimming took off 7 bases at V and 6 bases at J, with 16 bases between the two ends. This CDR3 is CASIRLSGSNEQFF. Written as DNA, the CDR3 is TGTGCCAGCATTAGACTTTCAGGGTCCAATGAGCAGTTCTTC.

The chain has TRBV9 and TRBJ2-2, with TRBD1 as a possible D gene (6 bases). V was trimmed by 0 bases and J by 7 bases, leaving 16 bases between them. This CDR3 has 16 residues. Germline-derived CDR1 and CDR2 are SGDLS and YYNGEE. CDR3 residues: CASSVEDRARDGELFF. In DNA, the CDR3 is TGTGCCAGCAGCGTAGAGGACAGAGCCCGTGACGGGGAGCTGTTTTTT.

This clone appeared once. V usage is TRBV6-5 and J usage is TRBJ2-7, with 11 bases aligning to TRBD1. The J segment lost 6 bases and the V segment lost 5 bases, leaving 6 bases of the junction unmatched. CDR1 and CDR2 from the germline V gene are MNHEY and SVGAGI. The CDR3 totals 14 residues. CDR3 bases: TGTGCCAGCAGTAGACCGGGACAGGGGGGCGAGCAGTACTTC. Translating gives CASSRPGQGGEQYF.

V usage is TRBV14 and J usage is TRBJ1-2, with D unresolved. Trimming removed 0 bases from V and 4 bases from J, with 9 bases in between. The CDR3 consists of 14 residues. CDR1 is SGHDN, CDR2 FVKESK, per germline. Written as DNA, the CDR3 is TGTGCCAGCAGCCAAGATTTTCGCGGCTATGGCTACACCTTC. Protein: CASSQDFRGYGYTF.

The chain recombines TRBV7-9 with TRBJ2-1, with 14 bases fitting TRBD2. Germline loops: CDR1 SEHNR, CDR2 FQNEAQ (reference sequence). The V gene end was trimmed by 1 base and the J gene end by 8 bases; junction bases not matched to a gene: 4. The CDR3 covers 16 residues. This chain's CDR3 is CASSLGLAGGFDEQFF. DNA of the CDR3: TGTGCCAGCAGCTTAGGACTAGCGGGAGGGTTTGATGAGCAGTTCTTC.

This clone was seen only a few times. V is TRBV28 and J is TRBJ2-7, with D possibly being TRBD1 (6 bases). The CDR3 covers 15 residues. Trimming pared 5 bases from V and 5 bases from J, leaving 19 bases between. The germline V gene encodes CDR1 MDHEN and CDR2 SYDVKM. In DNA form, the CDR3 reads TGTGCCAGCAGTCAGGGTGGACAACAGGGCGACGAGCAGTACTTC. Residues: CASSQGGQQGDEQYF.

The chain combines TRBV5-1 with TRBJ1-4; 7 positions match TRBD1. The CDR3 is 15 amino acids. Per germline, CDR1 SGHRS and CDR2 YFSETQ. V lost 3 bases, J lost 3 bases, and 5 bases stayed unmatched. As DNA, the CDR3 is TGCGCCAGCAGCTCCTCGACAGGGTCTAATGAAAAACTGTTTTTT. It encodes CASSSSTGSNEKLFF.

The chain links TRBV19 to TRBJ2-6, with TRBD1 identical over 8 bases. This CDR3 comprises 16 residues. Germline CDR1 LNHDA, CDR2 SQIVND (reference sequence). V shed 6 bases and J 0 bases; nucleotides not matched to a gene: 4. The CDR3 DNA sequence: TGTGCCAGTAGCGGGACAGGAAGCTCTGGGGCCAACGTCCTGACTTTC. Translation: CASSGTGSSGANVLTF.

To note about this clone: The sample contains more than one DNA sequence encoding this CDR3. The chain links TRBV7-3 to TRBJ2-2; D is unclear. Between the trimmed V and J ends, which lost 5 bases and 2 bases, there was a span of 6 bases. This CDR3 is 13 amino acids long. The germline V gene has CDR1 SGHTA and CDR2 FQGTGA. The CDR3 loop reads CASSPQNTGELFF. CDR3 DNA: TGTGCCAGCAGCCCGCAAAACACCGGGGAGCTGTTTTTT.

This chain joins TRBV7-3 and TRBJ2-7; D possibly uses TRBD1 or TRBD2 (5 bases each). V was trimmed by 5 bases and J by 2 bases, leaving 13 bases between them. Germline CDR1 and CDR2: SGHTA and FQGTGA. The CDR3 extends over 14 amino acids. CDR3 protein: CASSQGPSTYEQYF. As DNA, the CDR3 is TGTGCCAGCAGCCAGGGACCCTCAACCTACGAGCAGTACTTC. Based on the CDR3 plus reference TRBV7-3 and TRBJ2-7, the full variable domain is GAGVSQTPSNKVTEKGKYVELRCDPISGHTALYWYRQSLGQGPEFLIYFQGTGAADDSGLPNDRFFAVRPEGSVSTLKIQRTERGDSAVYLCASSQGPSTYEQYFGPGTRLTVT.

This clone was seen only once. The chain has TRBV7-2 and TRBJ2-3; no reliable D call. The CDR3 spans 13 residues. The V gene's germline CDR1 is SGHTA and CDR2 FQGNSA. The V end was cut by 1 base, the J end by 2 bases, with 4 bases between. The CDR3 here is CASSLDHTDTQYF. As DNA, the CDR3 is TGTGCCAGCAGCTTAGATCACACAGATACGCAGTATTTT.

The chain couples TRBV15 to TRBJ2-7; tentatively, D is TRBD2 (6 bases). Germline lookup yields CDR1 LNHNV and CDR2 YYDKDF (reference sequence). Deletions cut 3 bases from V and 7 bases from J, with 13 bases between. The CDR3 extends over 13 amino acids. CDR3 in DNA: TGTGCCACCAGCAGGGACGTACGGGGGGAGCAGTACTTC. Translating gives CATSRDVRGEQYF. Together with reference TRBV15 and TRBJ2-7, the CDR3 gives the full variable domain: DAMVIQNPRYQVTQFGKPVTLSCSQTLNHNVMYWYQQKSSQAPKLLFHYYDKDFNNEADTPDNFQSRRPNTSFCFLDIRSPGLGDTAMYLCATSRDVRGEQYFGPGTRLTVT.